This T cell receptor beta chain was identified during a study of post-analysis software for immune sequencing data. General study results and limits: When patients were compared with controls, a handful of TRBV segments were more frequent, TRBV5-6, TRBV5-1 and TRBV20-1 among them.

The germline V and J ends were trimmed by 2 bases and 2 bases, with 8 bases remaining between them. Germline CDR1 and CDR2: SEHNR and FQNEAQ (reference sequence). This CDR3 contains 14 residues. Unique molecular identifiers had been added to the TCR beta cDNA libraries. Starting from roughly 1.1 to 9.2 million T cells, the study yielded a few hundred thousand cDNA molecules. TCRdb itself ran the PCR reads through MiXCR, one entry per CDR3 protein. This sample yields approximately 730,000 distinct CDR3 sequences, of which approximately 30% are seen a single time; 0.5% to 0.6% belongs to the top ten. This clonotype showed up just a few times. Antigen: not known.

Sequenced: blood. The clonotype comes from a girl aged 10 to 17 with multiple sclerosis. The gene calls are TRBV7-9 and TRBJ2-3; D possibly matches TRBD1 or TRBD2 (5 bases each). In nucleotides, the CDR3 is TGTGCCAGCAGCTTACAGGGACCCACAGATACGCAGTATTTT. It is translated as CASSLQGPTDTQYF.